Shown below are 9 T cell receptor beta chains from a single sample sequenced in a study of blood T cell repertoires in COVID-19 (dated by TCRdb to 2019 to 2021). Libraries came from the immunoSEQ multiplex PCR assay. The table was pulled from immuneACCESS by TCRdb, which kept in-frame rearrangements only. Such tables lose some clones; where checked, under half of the loss comes from unresolved V genes, and the rest has no known cause. The table for this sample lists some 190,000 clones; around 80% of them were counted only once. The ten largest clonotypes hold approximately 14% of the sample. The sequencing input was PBMCs or T cells enriched from blood (not recorded which). The receptors come from a man aged 60-69 years who had been exposed to COVID-19.

This chain joins TRBV2 and TRBJ1-1; 7 bases are a match to TRBD1. CDR1 and CDR2 (germline): SNHLY, FYNNEI. Trimming removed 4 bases from V and 8 bases from J; junction bases left unmatched: 7. The CDR3 is 13 residues long. CDR3 sequence: CASSGQGRAEAFF. In nucleotides, the CDR3 is TGTGCCAGCAGTGGACAGGGACGAGCGGAAGCTTTCTTT.

This sequence joins TRBV7-9 and TRBJ1-4; maybe TRBD1 (6 bases). CDR3 length: 15 amino acids. From germline, CDR1 is SEHNR and CDR2 FQNEAQ (reference sequence). V lost 1 base to trimming and J lost 4 bases, with 10 bases between them. The CDR3 spells CASSLVGQINEKLFF. The CDR3 DNA follows: TGTGCCAGCAGCTTAGTTGGACAGATTAATGAAAAACTGTTTTTT.

V and J are TRBV7-9 and TRBJ2-3; a weak D match, TRBD1 (5 bases). V was pared by 5 bases and J by 4 bases, with 10 bases between. The CDR3 length is 13 residues. The germline V gene encodes CDR1 SEHNR and CDR2 FQNEAQ (reference sequence). The CDR3 DNA reads TGTGCCAGCAGCCTGACAGATTCAGATACGCAGTATTTT. Amino acid sequence: CASSLTDSDTQYF.

The rearrangement uses TRBV5-1 and TRBJ2-7; 12 nucleotides match TRBD2. The junction had 23 bases not matched to a gene; V was cut back by 6 bases and J by 4 bases. The CDR3 totals 20 residues. The germline V gene has CDR1 SGHRS and CDR2 YFSETQ. CDR3 DNA: TGCGCCAGCACCCCCAACGTACTAGCGGGAGGCCTCCTCCCTTTATACGAGCAGTACTTC. Residues: CASTPNVLAGGLLPLYEQYF.

The chain carries TRBV12-3 or TRBV12-4 and TRBJ1-1, with TRBD1 matching over 7 bases. Trimming at V came to 6 bases and at J to 8 bases, leaving 6 bases not matched to a gene. This CDR3 contains 12 residues. CDR3 bases: TGTGCCAGCAGGCCTTGGACAGGAGAAGCTTTCTTT. It translates to CASRPWTGEAFF.

With regard to this clone: Germline is not matched at one junction end, which may reflect a read error. The chain employs TRBV6-1 and TRBJ1-5; D remains ambiguous. This CDR3 region has 13 residues. CDR1 and CDR2 (germline): MNHNS, SASEGT. The CDR3 loop reads CAGGRGPNQPQHF. The CDR3 DNA is TGCGCCGGCGGGCGGGGTCCCAATCAGCCCCAGCATTTT.

Comments on this clone: A single base separates this from a much larger clone, so it may be a read error. Other DNA sequences of this sample code for an identical CDR3. This chain joins TRBV5-1 and TRBJ2-7, with TRBD2 matching 13 bases. Trimming cost V 8 bases and J 4 bases; bases outside gene matches: 9. Looked up from germline, CDR1 is SGHRS and CDR2 is YFSETQ. The CDR3 length is 15 residues. CDR3 nucleotides: TGCGCCAGTAGCGGAGGGACTAGCGGGAATTACGAGCAGTACTTC. The encoded protein is CASSGGTSGNYEQYF.

This clone was observed a single time. This chain links TRBV27 with TRBJ1-2; TRBD1 might be the D (5 bases). Germline V CDR1 and CDR2: MNHEY, SMNVEV (reference sequence). The CDR3 is 18 residues long. Trimming removed 2 bases at V and 4 bases at J, with 23 bases between. The CDR3 sequence is CASSLNFPRGEEVYGYTF. Here the CDR3 DNA reads TGTGCCAGCAGTTTAAACTTCCCTCGGGGGGAAGAGGTCTATGGCTACACCTTC.

The J gene is TRBJ1-1, the V gene TRBV30; TRBD1 matches 7 bases. The V segment lost 8 bases and the J segment 5 bases; nucleotides outside the gene matches: 11. Germline V gene data show CDR1 as GTSNPN and CDR2 as SVGIG (reference sequence). The CDR3 runs 13 residues. The CDR3 loop is CAPVPTGVTEAFF. Written as DNA, the CDR3 is TGTGCCCCGGTCCCCACAGGGGTGACTGAAGCTTTCTTT.